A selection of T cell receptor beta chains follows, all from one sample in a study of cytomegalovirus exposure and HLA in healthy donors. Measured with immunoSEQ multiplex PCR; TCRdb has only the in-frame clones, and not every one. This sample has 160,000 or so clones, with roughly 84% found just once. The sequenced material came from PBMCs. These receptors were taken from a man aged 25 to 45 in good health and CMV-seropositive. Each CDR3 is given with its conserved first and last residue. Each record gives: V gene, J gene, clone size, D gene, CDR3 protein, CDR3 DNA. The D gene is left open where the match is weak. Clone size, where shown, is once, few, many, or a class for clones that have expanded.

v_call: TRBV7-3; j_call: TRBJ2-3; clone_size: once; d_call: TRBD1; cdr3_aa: CASSFGQGVNTQYF; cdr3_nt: TGTGCCAGCAGCTTCGGACAGGGGGTGAATACGCAGTATTTT
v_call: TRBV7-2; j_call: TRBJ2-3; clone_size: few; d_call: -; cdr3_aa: CASSPLVGDTQYF; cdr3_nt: TGTGCCAGCAGCCCACTAGTCGGAGATACGCAGTATTTT
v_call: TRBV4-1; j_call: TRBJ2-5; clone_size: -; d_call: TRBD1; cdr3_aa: CASRTQGVGGTQYF; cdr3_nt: TGCGCCAGCAGGACGCAGGGGGTCGGAGGGACCCAGTACTTC
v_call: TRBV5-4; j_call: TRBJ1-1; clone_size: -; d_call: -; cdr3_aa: CASSGTGRYTEAFF; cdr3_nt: TGTGCCAGCAGCGGTACAGGGCGATACACTGAAGCTTTCTTT
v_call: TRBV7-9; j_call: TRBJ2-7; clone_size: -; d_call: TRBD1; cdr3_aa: CASSPAGTARYEQYF; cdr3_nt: TGTGCCAGCAGTCCTGCCGGGACAGCTCGCTACGAGCAGTACTTC
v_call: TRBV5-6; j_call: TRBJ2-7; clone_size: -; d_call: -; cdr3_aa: CASSSTGPYEQYF; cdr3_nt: TGTGCCAGCAGTAGTACAGGGCCCTACGAGCAGTACTTC
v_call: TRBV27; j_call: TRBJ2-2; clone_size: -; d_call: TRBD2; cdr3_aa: CASNAGLAGGVDTGELFF; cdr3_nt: TGTGCCAGCAACGCGGGACTAGCGGGGGGGGTCGACACCGGGGAGCTGTTTTTT
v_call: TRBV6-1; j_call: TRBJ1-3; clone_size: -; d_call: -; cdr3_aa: CASTGGGGSGNTIYF; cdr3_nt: TGTGCCAGCACGGGAGGAGGAGGCTCTGGAAACACCATATATTTT
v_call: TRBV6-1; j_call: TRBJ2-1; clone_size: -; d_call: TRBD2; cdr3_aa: CANRGGASYNEQFF; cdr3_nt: TGTGCCAACCGGGGGGGGGCATCCTACAATGAGCAGTTCTTC
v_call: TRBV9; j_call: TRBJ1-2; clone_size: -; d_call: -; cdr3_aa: CASSARDDTYYGYTF; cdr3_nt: TGTGCCAGCAGCGCCCGAGACGACACTTACTATGGCTACACCTTC
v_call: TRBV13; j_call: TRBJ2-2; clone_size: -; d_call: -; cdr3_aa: CASSGQWSTGELFF; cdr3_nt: TGTGCCAGCAGCGGTCAATGGAGCACCGGGGAGCTGTTTTTT
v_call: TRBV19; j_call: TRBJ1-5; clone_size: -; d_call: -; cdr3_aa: CASSINYSNQPQHF; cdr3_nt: TGTGCCAGTAGTATCAACTATAGCAATCAGCCCCAGCATTTT
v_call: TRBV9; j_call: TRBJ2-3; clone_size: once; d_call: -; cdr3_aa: CASRKEDTDTQYF; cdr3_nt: TGTGCCAGCAGAAAGGAGGACACAGATACGCAGTATTTT
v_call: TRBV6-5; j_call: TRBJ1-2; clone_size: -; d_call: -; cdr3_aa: CASSYTTGNYGYTF; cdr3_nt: TGTGCCAGCAGTTACACCACAGGGAACTATGGCTACACCTTC